The clone carrying this T cell receptor (beta chain) was counted between two and nine times. Full-length variable regions came from constant-region reverse primers plus semi-nested Nested Universal Primer A PCR. TCRdb independently ran MiXCR on the 5' RACE reads; one entry per CDR3 protein. The sample includes some 64,000 distinct CDR3 sequences, about 22% of them seen just once. Sample: memory CD4+ T cells sorted from a lymph node. The subset: memory CD4+ T cells, CD4+CD45RO+CD25-. The sequence was collected from a female donor with breast cancer.

The CDR3 nucleotides are TGTGCCAGCAGCCCCCCTCAGGGTGGGGGGAGGCAGCCCCAGCATTTT. Translation: CASSPPQGGGRQPQHF. The chain joins TRBV28 to TRBJ1-5; a possible D gene is TRBD1 (5 bases). In germline, CDR1 is MDHEN, CDR2 SYDVKM. V lost 6 bases and J 7 bases, leaving 22 bases between the germline ends. The CDR3 has 16 amino acids.